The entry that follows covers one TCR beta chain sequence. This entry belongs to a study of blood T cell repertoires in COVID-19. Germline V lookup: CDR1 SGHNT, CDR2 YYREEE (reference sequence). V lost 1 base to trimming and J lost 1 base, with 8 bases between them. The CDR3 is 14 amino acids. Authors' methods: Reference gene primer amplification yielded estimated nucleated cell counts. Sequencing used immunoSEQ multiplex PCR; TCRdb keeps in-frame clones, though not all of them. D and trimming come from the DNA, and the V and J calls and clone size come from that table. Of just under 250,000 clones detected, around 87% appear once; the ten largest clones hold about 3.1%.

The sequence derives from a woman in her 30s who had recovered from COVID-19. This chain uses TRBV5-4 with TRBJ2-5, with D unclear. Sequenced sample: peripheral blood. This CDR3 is CASSLNVIQETQYF. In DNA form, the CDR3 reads TGTGCCAGCAGCTTGAATGTAATCCAAGAGACCCAGTACTTC.